The entry below gives a single TCR beta chain sequence along with its context. No antigen is known for it. The CDR3 runs 13 residues. Trimming stripped 5 bases from V and 9 bases from J, with 14 bases between. Per the germline V gene, CDR1 is SGHNT and CDR2 is YENEEA. These data belong to a study of graft-versus-host responses after intestinal transplantation. Study-wide context: Transplant types were multivisceral, liver-intestinal, or isolated intestinal. Anti-thymocyte globulin induction preceded about 3 years of tacrolimus and steroid maintenance in all recipients. Study results and caveats: Among circulating GvH clones, peak levels were associated with early post-transplant declines in HvG clones. Clonal ratios of graft-versus-host to host-versus-graft in allografts were high for patients exhibiting graft-donor T cell macrochimerism.

The assay was immunoSEQ multiplex PCR, and TCRdb's table has in-frame clones only and misses some. Among more than 20,000 clones listed, approximately 83% were seen once. The gene calls are TRBV11-3 and TRBJ2-1; no clear D gene. The TCR originated in a human patient who received an intestinal transplant, so some T cells may come from the graft donor. This sample comprised PBMCs, obtained roughly 69 weeks after intestinal transplant. The CDR3 nucleotides read TGTGCCAGCAGCCAAAATCTACGTGGTGAGCAGTTCTTC. This translates into CASSQNLRGEQFF.